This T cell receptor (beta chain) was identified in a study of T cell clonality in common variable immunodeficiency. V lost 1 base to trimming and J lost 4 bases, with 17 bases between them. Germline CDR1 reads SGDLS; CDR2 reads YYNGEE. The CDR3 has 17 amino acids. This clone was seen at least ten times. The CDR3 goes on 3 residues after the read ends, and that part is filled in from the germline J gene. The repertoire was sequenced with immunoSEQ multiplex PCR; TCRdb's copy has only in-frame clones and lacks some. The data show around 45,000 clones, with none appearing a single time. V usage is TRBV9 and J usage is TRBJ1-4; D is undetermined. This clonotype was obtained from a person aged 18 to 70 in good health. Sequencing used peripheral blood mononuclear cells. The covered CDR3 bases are TGTGCCAGCAGCGTACTGGGCAAGGGTCAGTTTAATGAAAAA. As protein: CASSVLGKGQFNEK. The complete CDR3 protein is CASSVLGKGQFNEKLFF.